This T cell receptor beta chain was identified in a study of blood T cells in healthy people across ages. Study-wide results and caveats: Leaving the PBMCs unsorted stopped any conclusive comparison of naive versus antigen-experienced cells. In these data, TCR beta diversity tracked strongly with naive T cell percentage.

The sample holds a few counts of this clonotype. The antigen remains undetermined. The CDR3 length is 13 residues. Trimming left V 5 bases short and J 4 bases short, with 14 bases between. Germline loops: CDR1 DFQATT, CDR2 SNEGSKA (reference sequence). PCR was performed a second time for about 6 to 11 cycles using a sample-barcoded 5' primer and a J-beta primer mix. TCRdb re-called the 5' RACE reads with MiXCR, one entry per CDR3 protein. The sample shows fewer than 2,000,000 distinct CDR3 sequences, 30% to 40% of them seen only once. This sequence joins TRBV20-1 and TRBJ1-2, with D maybe TRBD1 (5 bases). The receptor comes from a woman aged 25 to 39 in good health. The sequencing sample was made of blood. CDR3 DNA sequence: TGCAGTGCTCGGGACTCTCTTCTCTATGGCTACACCTTC. It translates to CSARDSLLYGYTF.